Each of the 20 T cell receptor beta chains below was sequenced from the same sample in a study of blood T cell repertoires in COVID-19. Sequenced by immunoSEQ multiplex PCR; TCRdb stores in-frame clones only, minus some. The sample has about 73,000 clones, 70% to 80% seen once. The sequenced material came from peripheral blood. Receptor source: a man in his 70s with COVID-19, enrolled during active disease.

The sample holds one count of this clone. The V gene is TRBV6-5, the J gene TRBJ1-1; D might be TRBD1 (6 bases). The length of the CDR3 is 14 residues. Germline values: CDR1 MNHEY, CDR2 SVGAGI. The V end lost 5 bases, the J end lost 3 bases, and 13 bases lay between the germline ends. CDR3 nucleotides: TGTGCCAGCAGTCGACGGGGGGCTGACACTGAAGCTTTCTTT. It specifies CASSRRGADTEAFF.

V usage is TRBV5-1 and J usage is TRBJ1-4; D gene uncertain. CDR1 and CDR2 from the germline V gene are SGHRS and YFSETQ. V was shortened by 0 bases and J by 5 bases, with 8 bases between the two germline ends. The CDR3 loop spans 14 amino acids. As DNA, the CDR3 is TGCGCCAGCAGCTTGGAGAGGATGAATGAAAAACTGTTTTTT. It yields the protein CASSLERMNEKLFF.

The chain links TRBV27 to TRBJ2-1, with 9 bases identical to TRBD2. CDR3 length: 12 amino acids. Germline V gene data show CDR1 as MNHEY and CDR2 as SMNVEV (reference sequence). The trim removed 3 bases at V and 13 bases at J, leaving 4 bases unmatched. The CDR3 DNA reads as TGTGCCAGCAGTTTCTCGGGACTAGCTCAGTTCTTC. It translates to CASSFSGLAQFF.

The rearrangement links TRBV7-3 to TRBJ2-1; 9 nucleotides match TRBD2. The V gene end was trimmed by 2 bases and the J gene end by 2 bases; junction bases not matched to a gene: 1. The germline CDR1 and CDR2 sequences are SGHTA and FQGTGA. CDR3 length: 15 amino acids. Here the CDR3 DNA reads TGTGCCAGCAGCTTAGCGGGAGGGCCCTACAATGAGCAGTTCTTC. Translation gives CASSLAGGPYNEQFF.

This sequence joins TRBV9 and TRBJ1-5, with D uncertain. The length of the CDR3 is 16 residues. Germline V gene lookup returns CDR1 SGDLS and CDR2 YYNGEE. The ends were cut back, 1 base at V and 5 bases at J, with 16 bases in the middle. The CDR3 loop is CASSVSGEVNHQPQHF. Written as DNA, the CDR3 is TGTGCCAGCAGCGTAAGTGGGGAGGTTAATCATCAGCCCCAGCATTTT.

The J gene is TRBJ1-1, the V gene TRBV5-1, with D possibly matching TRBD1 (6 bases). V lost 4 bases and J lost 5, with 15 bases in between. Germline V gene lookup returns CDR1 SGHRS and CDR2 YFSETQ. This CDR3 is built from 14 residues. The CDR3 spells CASSPTEGGTEAFF. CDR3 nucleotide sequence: TGCGCCAGCAGCCCAACGGAAGGGGGAACTGAAGCTTTCTTT.

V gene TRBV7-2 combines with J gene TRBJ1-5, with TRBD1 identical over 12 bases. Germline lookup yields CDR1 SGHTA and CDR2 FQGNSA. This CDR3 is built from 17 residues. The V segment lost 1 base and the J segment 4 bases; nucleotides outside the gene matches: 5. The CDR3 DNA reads TGTGCCAGCAGCTTAGGGGACAGGGGGCGCGGGAATCAGCCCCAGCATTTT. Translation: CASSLGDRGRGNQPQHF.

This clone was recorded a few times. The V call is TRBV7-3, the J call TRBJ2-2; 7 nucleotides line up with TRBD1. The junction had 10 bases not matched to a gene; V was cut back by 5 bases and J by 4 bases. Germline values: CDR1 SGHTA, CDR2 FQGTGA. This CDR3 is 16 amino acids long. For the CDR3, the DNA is TGTGCCAGCAGCCCATGGGCGTCAGGGGGCACCGGGGAGCTGTTTTTT. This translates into CASSPWASGGTGELFF.

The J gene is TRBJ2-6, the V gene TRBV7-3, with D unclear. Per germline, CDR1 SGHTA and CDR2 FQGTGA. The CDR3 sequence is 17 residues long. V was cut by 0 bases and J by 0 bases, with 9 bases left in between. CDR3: CASSLTGVSSGANVLTF. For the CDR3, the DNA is TGTGCCAGCAGCTTAACTGGTGTTAGCTCTGGGGCCAACGTCCTGACTTTC. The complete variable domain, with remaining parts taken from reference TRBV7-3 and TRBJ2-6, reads GAGVSQTPSNKVTEKGKYVELRCDPISGHTALYWYRQSLGQGPEFLIYFQGTGAADDSGLPNDRFFAVRPEGSVSTLKIQRTERGDSAVYLCASSLTGVSSGANVLTFGAGSRLTVL.

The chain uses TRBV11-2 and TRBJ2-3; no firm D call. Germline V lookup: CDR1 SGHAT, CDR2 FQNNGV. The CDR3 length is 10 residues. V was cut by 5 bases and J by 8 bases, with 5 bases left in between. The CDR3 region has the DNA TGTGCCAGCAGCCAGGTTACGCAGTATTTT. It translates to CASSQVTQYF.

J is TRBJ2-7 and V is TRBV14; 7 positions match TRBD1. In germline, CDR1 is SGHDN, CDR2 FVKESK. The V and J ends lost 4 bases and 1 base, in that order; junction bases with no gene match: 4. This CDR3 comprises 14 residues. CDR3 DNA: TGTGCCAGCAGCCTGGGACAGAATTCCTACGAGCAGTACTTC. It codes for CASSLGQNSYEQYF.

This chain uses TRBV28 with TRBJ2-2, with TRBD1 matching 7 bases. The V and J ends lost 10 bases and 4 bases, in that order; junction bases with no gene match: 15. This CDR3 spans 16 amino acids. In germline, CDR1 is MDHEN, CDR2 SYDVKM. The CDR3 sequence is CATPKRQGGGTGELFF. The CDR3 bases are TGTGCCACCCCCAAGAGACAGGGTGGAGGCACCGGGGAGCTGTTTTTT.

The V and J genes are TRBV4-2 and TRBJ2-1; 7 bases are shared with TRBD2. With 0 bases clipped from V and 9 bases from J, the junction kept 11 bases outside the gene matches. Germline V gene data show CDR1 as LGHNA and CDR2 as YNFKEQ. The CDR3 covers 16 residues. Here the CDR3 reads CASSQDGGRALGEQFF. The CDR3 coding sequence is TGTGCCAGCAGCCAAGACGGAGGGAGGGCCCTCGGTGAGCAGTTCTTC.

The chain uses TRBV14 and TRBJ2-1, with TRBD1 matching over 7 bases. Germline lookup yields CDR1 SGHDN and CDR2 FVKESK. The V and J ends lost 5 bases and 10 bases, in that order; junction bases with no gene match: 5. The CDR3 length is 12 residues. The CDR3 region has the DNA TGTGCCAGCAGCACCGAGACAGGGGAGCAGTTCTTC. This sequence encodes CASSTETGEQFF.

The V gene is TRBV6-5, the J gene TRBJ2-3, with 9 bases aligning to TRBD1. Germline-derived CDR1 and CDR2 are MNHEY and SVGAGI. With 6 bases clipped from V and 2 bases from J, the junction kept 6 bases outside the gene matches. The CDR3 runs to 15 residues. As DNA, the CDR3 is TGTGCCAGCAGACCGGGACAGGGTAACACAGATACGCAGTATTTT. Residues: CASRPGQGNTDTQYF.

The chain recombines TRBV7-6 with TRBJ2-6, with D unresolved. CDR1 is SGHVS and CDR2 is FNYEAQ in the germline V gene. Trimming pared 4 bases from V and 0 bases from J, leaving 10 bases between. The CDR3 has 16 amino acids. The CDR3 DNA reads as TGTGCCAGCAGCTCCGATCCGGGCTCTGGGGCCAACGTCCTGACTTTC. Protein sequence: CASSSDPGSGANVLTF.

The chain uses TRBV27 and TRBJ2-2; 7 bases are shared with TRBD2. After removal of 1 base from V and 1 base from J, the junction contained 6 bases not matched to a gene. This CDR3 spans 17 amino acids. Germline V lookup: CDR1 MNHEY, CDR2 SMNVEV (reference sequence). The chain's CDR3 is CASSLFGLAENTGELFF. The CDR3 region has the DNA TGTGCCAGCAGTTTATTTGGCCTAGCGGAGAACACCGGGGAGCTGTTTTTT.

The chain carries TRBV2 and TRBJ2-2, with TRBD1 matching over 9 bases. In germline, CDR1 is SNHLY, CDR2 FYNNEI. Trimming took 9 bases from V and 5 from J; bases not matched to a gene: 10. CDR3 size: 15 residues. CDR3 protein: CASQNRGPGTGELFF. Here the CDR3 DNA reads TGTGCCAGTCAAAACAGGGGGCCGGGGACCGGGGAGCTGTTTTTT.

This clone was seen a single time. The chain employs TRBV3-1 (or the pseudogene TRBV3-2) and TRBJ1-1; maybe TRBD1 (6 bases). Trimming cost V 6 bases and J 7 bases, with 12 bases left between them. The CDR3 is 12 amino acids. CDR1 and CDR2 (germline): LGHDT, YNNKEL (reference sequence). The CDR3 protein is CASRDTQGEAFF. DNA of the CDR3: TGTGCCAGCAGAGATACACAGGGTGAAGCTTTCTTT.

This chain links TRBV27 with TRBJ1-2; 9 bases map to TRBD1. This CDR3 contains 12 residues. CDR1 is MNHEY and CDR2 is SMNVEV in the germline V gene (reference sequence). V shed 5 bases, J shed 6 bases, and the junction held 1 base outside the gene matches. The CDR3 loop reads CASSTGGDGYTF. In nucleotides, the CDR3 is TGTGCCAGCAGTACAGGGGGCGATGGCTACACCTTC.